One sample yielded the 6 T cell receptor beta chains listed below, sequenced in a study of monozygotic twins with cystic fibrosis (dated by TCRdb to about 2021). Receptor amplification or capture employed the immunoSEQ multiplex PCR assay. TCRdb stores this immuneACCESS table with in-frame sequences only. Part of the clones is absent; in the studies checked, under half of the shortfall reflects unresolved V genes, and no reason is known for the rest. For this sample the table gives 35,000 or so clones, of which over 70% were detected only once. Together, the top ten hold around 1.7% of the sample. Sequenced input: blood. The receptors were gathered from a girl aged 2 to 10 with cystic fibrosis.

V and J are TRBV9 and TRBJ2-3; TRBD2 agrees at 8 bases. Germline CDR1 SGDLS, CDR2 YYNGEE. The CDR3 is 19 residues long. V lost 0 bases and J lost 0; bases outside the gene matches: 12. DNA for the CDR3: TGTGCCAGCAGCGTAGGCTACGCTGCGGGGGGTCGGAGCACAGATACGCAGTATTTT. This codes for CASSVGYAAGGRSTDTQYF.

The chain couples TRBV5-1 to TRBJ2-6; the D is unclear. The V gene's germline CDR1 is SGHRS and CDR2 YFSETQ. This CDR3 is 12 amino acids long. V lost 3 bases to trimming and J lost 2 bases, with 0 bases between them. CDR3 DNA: TGCGCCAGCAGCTCTGGGGCCAACGTCCTGACTTTC. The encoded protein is CASSSGANVLTF.

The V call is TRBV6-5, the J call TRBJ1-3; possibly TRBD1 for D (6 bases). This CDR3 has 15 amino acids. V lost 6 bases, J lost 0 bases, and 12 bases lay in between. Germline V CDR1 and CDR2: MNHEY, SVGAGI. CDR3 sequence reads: CASRTQGSSGNTIYF. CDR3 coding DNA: TGTGCCAGCAGAACACAGGGCTCCTCTGGAAACACCATATATTTT.

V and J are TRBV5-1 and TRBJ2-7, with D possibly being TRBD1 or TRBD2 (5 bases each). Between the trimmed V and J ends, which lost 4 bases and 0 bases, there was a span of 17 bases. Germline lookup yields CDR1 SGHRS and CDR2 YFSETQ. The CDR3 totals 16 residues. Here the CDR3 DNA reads TGCGCCAGCAGCCCCGGGACCGCCCCAAGCTCCTACGAGCAGTACTTC. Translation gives CASSPGTAPSSYEQYF.

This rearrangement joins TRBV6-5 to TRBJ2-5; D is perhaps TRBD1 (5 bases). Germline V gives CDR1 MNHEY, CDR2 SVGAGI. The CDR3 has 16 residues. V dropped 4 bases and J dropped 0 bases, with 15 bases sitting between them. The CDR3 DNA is TGTGCCAGCAGTTCTTCCAGGGTGGGGTACCAAGAGACCCAGTACTTC. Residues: CASSSSRVGYQETQYF.

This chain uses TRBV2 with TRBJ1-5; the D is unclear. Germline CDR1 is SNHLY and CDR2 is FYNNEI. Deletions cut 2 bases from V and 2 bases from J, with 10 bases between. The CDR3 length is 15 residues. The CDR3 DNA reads TGTGCCAGCAGTGAAAGGGCGAGGGGCAATCAGCCCCAGCATTTT. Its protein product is CASSERARGNQPQHF. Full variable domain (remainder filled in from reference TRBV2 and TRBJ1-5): EPEVTQTPSHQVTQMGQEVILRCVPISNHLYFYWYRQILGQKVEFLVSFYNNEISEKSEIFDDQFSVERPDGSNFTLKIRSTKLEDSAMYFCASSERARGNQPQHFGDGTRLSIL.